The 21 T cell receptor beta chains below were found in one sample sequenced in a study of neurological immune-mediated disorders (dated by TCRdb to about 2019). To prepare the library, 5' RACE was applied. Instrument on record: Illumina HiSeq 2500. TCRdb reworked the public reads: Q25 trimming with fastp, MiXCR clone assembly, productive beta chains retained. Rows are unified per CDR3 protein, each entry keeping the most common DNA and genes. This sample holds 25,000 to 35,000 distinct CDR3 sequences; 5.5% to 6% were observed only once. The ten largest clones add up to approximately 2.1% of the sample. The sample was CD4+ T cells from blood. The receptors shown here come from a woman aged 45-59 years in good health.

The table lists this clonotype with many counts. The rearrangement joins TRBV5-1 to TRBJ2-1, with D perhaps assigned TRBD1 or TRBD2 (6 bases each). Germline V CDR1 and CDR2: SGHRS, YFSETQ. The ends were cut back, 7 bases at V and 2 bases at J, with 13 bases in the middle. CDR3 size: 14 residues. In nucleotides, the CDR3 is TGCGCCAGCGCCTGGGGGGCCGCCTACAATGAGCAGTTCTTC. Its translation: CASAWGAAYNEQFF.

This clonotype appeared many times. V and J are TRBV19 and TRBJ1-1; no clear D. The CDR3 covers 15 residues. Germline V gene lookup returns CDR1 LNHDA and CDR2 SQIVND (reference sequence). Trimming stripped 5 bases from V and 0 bases from J, with 13 bases between. The CDR3 reads CASSPTRGLNTEAFF. CDR3 in DNA: TGTGCCAGTAGTCCAACGAGAGGGTTGAACACTGAAGCTTTCTTT.

This clonotype was detected many times. The chain joins TRBV29-1 to TRBJ2-3; 9 nucleotides line up with TRBD2. V lost 6 bases and J lost 1; bases outside the gene matches: 8. This CDR3 spans 15 amino acids. CDR1 SQVTM and CDR2 ANQGSEA come from the germline V gene. CDR3 amino acids: CSVAGLAGRTDTQYF. For the CDR3, the DNA is TGCAGCGTCGCCGGTCTAGCGGGACGCACAGATACGCAGTATTTT.

This clonotype was counted at least ten times. The V call is TRBV28, the J call TRBJ2-7, with D perhaps matching TRBD2 (5 bases). Trimming pared 5 bases from V and 6 bases from J, leaving 11 bases between. Germline CDR1 and CDR2: MDHEN and SYDVKM. The CDR3 spans 12 residues. CDR3 DNA sequence: TGTGCCAGCAGTCGACTACTCTCCGAGCAGTACTTC. It encodes CASSRLLSEQYF. The complete variable domain, with remaining parts taken from reference TRBV28 and TRBJ2-7, reads DVKVTQSSRYLVKRTGEKVFLECVQDMDHENMFWYRQDPGLGLRLIYFSYDVKMKEKGDIPEGYSVSREKKERFSLILESASTNQTSMYLCASSRLLSEQYFGPGTRLTVT.

This clonotype was recorded at least ten times. The chain recombines TRBV14 with TRBJ2-2; D is perhaps TRBD1 (6 bases). The germline V gene has CDR1 SGHDN and CDR2 FVKESK. V lost 0 bases and J lost 5, with 10 bases in between. The CDR3 is 15 amino acids. The CDR3 loop reads CASSQEQGRTGELFF. In DNA, the CDR3 is TGTGCCAGCAGCCAAGAACAGGGTCGGACCGGGGAGCTGTTTTTT.

This clonotype was seen ten or more times. This rearrangement joins TRBV5-1 to TRBJ1-1; 11 positions agree with TRBD1. The CDR3 length is 16 residues. J lost 1 base, V lost 7 bases, and 9 bases had no gene match. The germline V gene encodes CDR1 SGHRS and CDR2 YFSETQ. CDR3 DNA sequence: TGCGCCAGCGTACGGACAGGGGGCCTAAAGAACACTGAAGCTTTCTTT. Its translation: CASVRTGGLKNTEAFF.

This clonotype was observed many times. This chain uses TRBV7-3 with TRBJ2-6; D is uncertain. The V gene's germline CDR1 is SGHTA and CDR2 FQGTGA. Trimming cost V 4 bases and J 4 bases, with 5 bases left between them. This CDR3 comprises 13 residues. The CDR3 nucleotides are TGTGCCAGCAGCTGGGGAGGGGCCAACGTCCTGACTTTC. This sequence encodes CASSWGGANVLTF. The full variable domain, completed using reference TRBV7-3 and TRBJ2-6, is GAGVSQTPSNKVTEKGKYVELRCDPISGHTALYWYRQSLGQGPEFLIYFQGTGAADDSGLPNDRFFAVRPEGSVSTLKIQRTERGDSAVYLCASSWGGANVLTFGAGSRLTVL.

At least ten counts were recorded for this clonotype. This chain links TRBV20-1 with TRBJ1-1; D ambiguous. The CDR3 covers 11 residues. Deletions cut 5 bases from V and 9 bases from J, with 13 bases between. Per the germline V gene, CDR1 is DFQATT and CDR2 is SNEGSKA (reference sequence). In DNA form, the CDR3 reads TGCAGTGCTGCCAGGACGGGAAAAGCTTTCTTT. Its translation: CSAARTGKAFF.

At least ten counts were recorded for this clonotype. The CDR3 spells CASSQAAGGGYEQYF. The CDR3 coding sequence is TGCGCCAGCAGCCAAGCTGCGGGAGGGGGCTACGAGCAGTACTTC. The chain employs TRBV4-3 and TRBJ2-7, with 9 positions matching TRBD2. J lost 3 bases, V lost 1 base, and 4 bases had no gene match. The CDR3 extends over 15 amino acids. Germline V CDR1 and CDR2: LGHNA, YSLEER.

This clonotype came up many times. The chain uses TRBV20-1 and TRBJ2-3; TRBD2 aligns across 8 bases. The ends lost 6 bases at V and 1 base at J; junction bases unmatched: 6. CDR1 DFQATT and CDR2 SNEGSKA come from the germline V gene (reference sequence). CDR3 length equals 14 residues. CDR3 sequence reads: CSAFSGARTDTQYF. DNA for the CDR3: TGCAGTGCCTTTAGCGGGGCGCGCACAGATACGCAGTATTTT.

This clonotype was recorded at least ten times. V and J are TRBV5-6 and TRBJ1-4, with D unresolved. The germline CDR1 and CDR2 sequences are SGHDT and YYEEEE. V was shortened by 1 base and J by 7 bases, with 14 bases between the two germline ends. The CDR3 has 15 residues. In DNA, the CDR3 is TGTGCCAGCAGCTTGAAGGGCCCAGTTCGTGAAAAACTGTTTTTT. Translated: CASSLKGPVREKLFF.

This clonotype has at least ten counts. The CDR3 is CSASDQNTEAFF. The CDR3 coding sequence is TGCAGTGCTAGCGATCAGAACACTGAAGCTTTCTTT. V is TRBV20-1 and J is TRBJ1-1; D is undetermined. The germline V and J ends were trimmed by 3 bases and 1 base, with 6 bases remaining between them. Germline CDR1 is DFQATT and CDR2 is SNEGSKA (reference sequence). The CDR3 is 12 residues long.

CDR3 in amino acids: CASSPGLAGAGNEQFF. In DNA form, the CDR3 reads TGTGCCAGCTCACCGGGACTAGCGGGAGCAGGCAATGAGCAGTTCTTC. The chain uses TRBV18 and TRBJ2-1; TRBD2 matches 14 bases. This CDR3 comprises 16 residues. J gave up 6 bases and V 3 bases, and 4 bases lay outside the gene matches. The germline CDR1 and CDR2 sequences are KGHSH and LQKENI.

This clonotype was seen at least ten times. The genes are TRBV10-3 and TRBJ2-3, with TRBD2 matching over 8 bases. J gave up 6 bases and V 4 bases, and 6 bases lay outside the gene matches. In germline, CDR1 is ENHRY, CDR2 SYGVKD. The CDR3 consists of 14 residues. In nucleotides, the CDR3 is TGTGCCATCAGTGGAGCGGGGGTGATGGATACGCAGTATTTT. This encodes CAISGAGVMDTQYF.

This clonotype appeared many times. The rearrangement links TRBV21-1 to TRBJ1-1. TRBV21-1 is noted as a pseudogene. This CDR3 has 16 amino acids. CDR3 in amino acids: CASSKQAANTDTEAFF. CDR3 bases: TGTGCCAGCAGCAAACAGGCAGCTAATACGGACACTGAAGCTTTCTTT.

The sample holds many counts of this clonotype. The chain joins TRBV3-1 to TRBJ1-1, with 9 bases that match TRBD1. CDR3 size: 13 residues. J gave up 10 bases and V 4 bases, and 7 bases lay outside the gene matches. The germline gives CDR1 LGHDT, CDR2 YNNKEL (reference sequence). For the CDR3, the DNA is TGTGCCAGCAGCCCCGGGACAGGGCTCCGAGCTTTCTTT. This translates into CASSPGTGLRAFF.

This clonotype was detected many times. V and J are TRBV20-1 and TRBJ2-1; D possibly corresponds to TRBD1 (6 bases). Between the trimmed V and J ends, which lost 3 bases and 4 bases, there was a span of 25 bases. CDR3 length: 18 residues. Germline V gene data show CDR1 as DFQATT and CDR2 as SNEGSKA (reference sequence). CDR3 residues: CSARGRDISGTRYNEQFF. CDR3 sequence (DNA): TGCAGTGCTAGGGGTAGAGACATCTCCGGGACAAGGTACAATGAGCAGTTCTTC.

In its sample, this clonotype was seen many times. The chain recombines TRBV6-5 with TRBJ2-5; 7 bases fit TRBD1. Germline CDR1 MNHEY, CDR2 SVGAGI. The CDR3 is 15 residues long. The V and J ends lost 5 bases and 3 bases, in that order; junction bases with no gene match: 9. CDR3 protein: CASSTYRTGEETQYF. DNA for the CDR3: TGTGCCAGCAGTACGTATAGAACAGGGGAAGAGACCCAGTACTTC.

This clonotype appeared many times. This chain connects TRBV5-6 to TRBJ2-7; 8 bases align to TRBD1. V dropped 0 bases and J dropped 5; count of bases not matched to a gene: 16. This CDR3 has 18 amino acids. Germline values: CDR1 SGHDT, CDR2 YYEEEE. The DNA of the CDR3 is TGTGCCAGCAGCTTGGGTCTTTTGTGGTTTGGACAGGGACACGAGCAGTACTTC. Translating it yields CASSLGLLWFGQGHEQYF.

Relative to its sample, this clonotype is medium-sized. This chain joins TRBV28 and TRBJ2-6; no definite D call. Germline V CDR1 and CDR2: MDHEN, SYDVKM. The CDR3 has 15 residues. V was shortened by 4 bases and J by 2 bases, with 9 bases between the two germline ends. In DNA form, the CDR3 reads TGTGCCAGCAGTTCTTTGCGTACTGGGGCCAACGTCCTGACTTTC. Amino acid sequence: CASSSLRTGANVLTF.

This clonotype occurred many times. The chain carries TRBV29-1 and TRBJ1-2; D might be TRBD1 (6 bases). CDR3 length: 17 residues. Trimming removed 5 bases from V and 7 bases from J, with 29 bases in between. Per germline, CDR1 SQVTM and CDR2 ANQGSEA. Here the CDR3 reads CSVPHPSLQGPTGGYTF. The CDR3 region has the DNA TGCAGCGTTCCCCATCCGTCATTACAGGGACCTACGGGTGGCTACACCTTC.